This T cell receptor beta chain appears in the sequencing data of a study of identical twins. General observations from the study: Twins shared out-of-frame alpha sequences with excess low generation probability.

Per germline, CDR1 SGHAT and CDR2 FQNNGV. The CDR3 is 16 residues long. V shed 5 bases and J 6 bases; nucleotides not matched to a gene: 10. With respect to this clonotype: Antigen specificity is unknown.

A universal primer site was added by template switching, and unique molecular identifiers were carried by the cDNA. A single record per CDR3 protein comes from TCRdb applying MiXCR to the 5' RACE reads. The sample shows hundreds of thousands of distinct CDR3 sequences, 9% to 15% of them seen only once. These records were also assigned to another study, of yellow fever vaccine responses in identical twins. From that report: Twin vaccine T cell responses reportedly seemed partly convergent, partly personalized.

The TCR comes from a woman aged 18-29 years in good health. The genes are TRBV11-2 and TRBJ2-1, with TRBD1 matching over 10 bases. The sample comprised PBMCs. Here the CDR3 DNA reads TGTGCCAGCAGCCCAGTCCCTGGGACAGGGGCCAATGAGCAGTTCTTC. This encodes CASSPVPGTGANEQFF.